A selection of T cell receptor beta chains follows, all from one sample in a study of cytomegalovirus exposure and HLA in healthy donors. Sequencing was performed with immunoSEQ multiplex PCR; in TCRdb, only in-frame clones are kept and a portion is missing. The data hold more than 150,000 clones, with 75% to 90% observed a single time. The specimen sequenced was PBMCs. The receptors were gathered from a man younger than 35 in good health and CMV-seropositive. Both conserved end residues are part of each CDR3. The D gene is left open where the match is weak. Not every row has a clone size; where given, it reads once, few, many or a size class.

once	TRBV19	TRBJ2-7	.	TGTGCCAGTAGGCAGGGGGGTCACTACGAGCAGTACTTC	CASRQGGHYEQYF
.	TRBV27	TRBJ2-1	TRBD2	TGTGCCAGCAGTTCTCCCGGGACTAGCGGAATCAATGAGCAGTTCTTC	CASSSPGTSGINEQFF
.	TRBV6-6	TRBJ2-2	TRBD2	TGTGCCAGCAGGGACGGGGGGGACACCGGGGAGCTGTTTTTT	CASRDGGDTGELFF
once	TRBV5-1	TRBJ2-1	.	TGCGCCAGCAGCTTCCTAGGCCACAATGAGCAGTTCTTC	CASSFLGHNEQFF
.	TRBV7-8	TRBJ1-2	.	TGTGCCAGCAGCTTACAAGCGACGAACTATGGCTACACCTTC	CASSLQATNYGYTF
.	TRBV7-9	TRBJ2-1	.	TGTGCCAGCAGCTTTACAGGGTGGAATCTTAATGAGCAGTTCTTC	CASSFTGWNLNEQFF
.	TRBV6-1	TRBJ2-7	TRBD2	TGTGCCAGCAGTGAAAGAGGAACTAGCGGGAGTTCGGCTTTC	CASSERGTSGSSAF
.	TRBV30	TRBJ1-4	TRBD1	TGTGCCTGGAGTGTCACAGGGGTAGGTGAAAAACTGTTTTTT	CAWSVTGVGEKLFF
.	TRBV2	TRBJ1-3	.	TGTGCCAGCAGGGCGGCGGGCTCTGGAAACACCATATATTTT	CASRAAGSGNTIYF
.	TRBV27	TRBJ1-4	TRBD1	TGTGCCAGCAGTTTCGGAAGTACGAACAGGGGGCTGACGGATGAAAAACTGTTTTTT	CASSFGSTNRGLTDEKLFF
.	TRBV6-1	TRBJ2-1	.	TGTGCCAGCAGTGAAGCAGCCACTCAAACGTATTACAATGAGCAGTTCTTC	CASSEAATQTYYNEQFF
.	TRBV6-6	TRBJ2-3	.	TGTGCCAGCAGTTACGCGGGGACCGCAGATACGCAGTATTTT	CASSYAGTADTQYF
.	TRBV7-9	TRBJ2-1	TRBD2	TGTGCCAGCAGCTTCCCCCTAGCGGGAGTTCAGTCCTACAATGAGCAGTTCTTC	CASSFPLAGVQSYNEQFF
.	TRBV28	TRBJ1-1	TRBD1	TGTGCCAGCAGTTTATGGGACAGGTTGAACACTGAAGCTTTCTTT	CASSLWDRLNTEAFF
.	TRBV6-6	TRBJ2-7	TRBD2	TGTGCCAGCAAGGCTAGCGGGAGGGAGGTAGGCTACGAGCAGTACTTC	CASKASGREVGYEQYF
.	TRBV27	TRBJ2-3	TRBD2	TGTGCCAGGGAGGGCGGGAGGGCTGGGGATACGCAGTATTTT	CAREGGRAGDTQYF
many	TRBV19	TRBJ1-5	.	TGTGCCAGTAGCCAGAACACAGGAGCAAATCAGCCCCAGCATTTT	CASSQNTGANQPQHF
.	TRBV6-6	TRBJ1-1	TRBD1	TGTGCCAGCAGACGACAGGGGGCCGGCACTGAAGCTTTCTTT	CASRRQGAGTEAFF
.	TRBV14	TRBJ2-7	.	TGTGCCAGCAGCCCTCAGGGAGGCAGGACCTACGAGCAGTACTTC	CASSPQGGRTYEQYF
.	TRBV28	TRBJ2-7	.	TGTGCCAGCAGTTTTTCCAGTCTCTACGAGCAGTACTTC	CASSFSSLYEQYF
.	TRBV5-4	TRBJ2-7	TRBD1	TGTGCCAGCGCATGGCAGGGACAGGGTACCCACGAGCAGTACTTC	CASAWQGQGTHEQYF
.	TRBV10-3	TRBJ2-1	.	TGTGCCATCGGCTTACGAGCGGGACAGGATGACAATGAGCAGTTCTTC	CAIGLRAGQDDNEQFF
.	TRBV18	TRBJ2-1	TRBD2	TGTGCCAGCTCCAAACAGGGACTAGGAGTGAATGAGCAGTTCTTC	CASSKQGLGVNEQFF
.	TRBV29-1	TRBJ2-3	.	TGCAGCGTTGCGGTAGGGGGCACAGATACGCAGTATTTT	CSVAVGGTDTQYF
.	TRBV11-1	TRBJ2-7	TRBD2	TGTGCCAGCAGCTTAGTGGGTAGCGGGGGCTCCTACGAGCAGTACTTC	CASSLVGSGGSYEQYF
.	TRBV7-9	TRBJ2-1	.	TGTGCCAGCAGCCCGGACTATGTCAATGAGCAGTTCTTC	CASSPDYVNEQFF
once	TRBV7-9	TRBJ2-1	.	TGTGCCAGCAGCTCCTTAGGGCTAGCGTACTCCTACAATGAGCAGTTCTTC	CASSSLGLAYSYNEQFF
.	TRBV7-6	TRBJ1-5	.	TGTGCCAGCAGCCACACCGATCAGCCCCAGCATTTT	CASSHTDQPQHF
.	TRBV7-6	TRBJ2-7	TRBD1	TGTGCCAGCAGCTTAGATAGTACAGGGGTTTTCTACGAGCAGTACTTC	CASSLDSTGVFYEQYF
once	TRBV4-3	TRBJ2-3	.	TGCGCCAGCGCTGGGGGGACAGCGGGCACAGATACGCAGTATTTT	CASAGGTAGTDTQYF
.	TRBV7-8	TRBJ1-2	TRBD1	TGTGCCAGCAGCAGGACAGGCCGAAACTATGGCTACACCTTC	CASSRTGRNYGYTF
.	TRBV29-1	TRBJ2-3	.	TGCAGCGTTGAAGGAGGCATCACAGATACGCAGTATTTT	CSVEGGITDTQYF
.	TRBV7-2	TRBJ2-5	.	TGTGCCAGCAGCCGAGGGAGCGGCCAAGAGACCCAGTACTTC	CASSRGSGQETQYF
.	TRBV6-5	TRBJ2-1	TRBD2	TGTGCCAGCGGACTAGCGGAAAACAATGAGCAGTTCTTC	CASGLAENNEQFF
.	TRBV2	TRBJ2-7	TRBD2	TGTGCCAGCAGTGTGAGTAGCGGGACCCTCGACGAGCAGTACTTC	CASSVSSGTLDEQYF
.	TRBV15	TRBJ2-7	.	TGTGCCACCAGCGTGCTGGGCCACGAGCAGTACTTC	CATSVLGHEQYF
.	TRBV11-3	TRBJ2-7	.	TGTGCCAGCAGCCCAGAACTCGACAGCTACGAGCAGTACTTC	CASSPELDSYEQYF
.	TRBV25-1	TRBJ2-3	.	TGTGCCAGCGCACTCACGGATACGCAGTATTTT	CASALTDTQYF
.	TRBV7-9	TRBJ1-4	.	TGTGCCAGCAGCCCCCTTGGGCGCAGAAATTTAAATGAAAAACTGTTTTTT	CASSPLGRRNLNEKLFF
.	TRBV11-1	TRBJ2-5	.	TGTGCCAGCAGCCCATCGGGGACCCAGTACTTC	CASSPSGTQYF
.	TRBV28	TRBJ1-5	.	TGTGCCTCAGGGGATAGCAATCAGCCCCAGCATTTT	CASGDSNQPQHF
.	TRBV11-1	TRBJ2-7	.	TGTGCCAGCAGCCAACCCCGAGGAGAGCAGTACTTC	CASSQPRGEQYF